A single sample gave rise to the 30 T cell receptor beta chains below, sequenced in a study of T cell responses to AZD1222 COVID-19 vaccine. This table comes from immunoSEQ multiplex PCR, and its TCRdb copy is limited to in-frame clones, with some not included. Altogether 110,000 or so clones are present, 82% being singletons, with the ten largest covering 5%. Specimen: peripheral blood, collected on day 0 of AZD1222 vaccination. The receptors shown here come from an adult in good health.

The chain carries TRBV6-4 and TRBJ2-3; 11 bases match TRBD1. The CDR3 runs to 14 residues. Germline CDR1 is MRHNA and CDR2 is SNTAGT. Trimming took 3 bases from V and 4 from J; bases not matched to a gene: 0. The CDR3 sequence is CASSEGQGADTQYF. The DNA for the CDR3 is TGTGCCAGCAGTGAGGGACAGGGGGCAGATACGCAGTATTTT.

The rearrangement links TRBV5-1 to TRBJ1-1, with 8 bases that match TRBD1. Germline CDR1 is SGHRS and CDR2 is YFSETQ. The CDR3 extends over 15 amino acids. Germline trimming cut 1 base from V and 1 base from J; bases unmatched to any gene: 3. Here the CDR3 DNA reads TGCGCCAGCAGCTTGTTAGGACAGGGGAACACTGAAGCTTTCTTT. This translates into CASSLLGQGNTEAFF.

The CDR3 DNA sequence: TGCGCCAGCAGCTTCGACCCTACCACAGATACGCAGTATTTT. Encoded protein: CASSFDPTTDTQYF. The rearrangement uses TRBV5-1 and TRBJ2-3; D unclear. The V and J ends lost 2 bases and 2 bases respectively, with 9 bases between them. The CDR3 spans 14 residues. CDR1 is SGHRS, CDR2 YFSETQ, per germline.

The chain combines TRBV27 with TRBJ1-4, with 7 bases lining up with TRBD1. The germline CDR1 and CDR2 sequences are MNHEY and SMNVEV (reference sequence). The CDR3 has 13 amino acids. Trimming at V came to 5 bases and at J to 5 bases, leaving 2 bases not matched to a gene. As DNA, the CDR3 is TGTGCCAGCAGTAGGGACAGCAATGAAAAACTGTTTTTT. This gives the protein CASSRDSNEKLFF. The complete variable domain, with remaining parts taken from reference TRBV27 and TRBJ1-4, reads EAQVTQNPRYLITVTGKKLTVTCSQNMNHEYMSWYRQDPGLGLRQIYYSMNVEVTDKGDVPEGYKVSRKEKRNFPLILESPSPNQTSLYFCASSRDSNEKLFFGSGTQLSVL.

J is TRBJ2-2 and V is TRBV19, with no clear D. The CDR3 totals 15 residues. V shed 3 bases and J shed 6 bases, with 14 bases lying between them. The germline V gene has CDR1 LNHDA and CDR2 SQIVND (reference sequence). Written as DNA, the CDR3 is TGTGCCAGTAGTATGGCCTCCAACGTTCCCGGGGAGCTGTTTTTT. Its protein product is CASSMASNVPGELFF. Variable domain in full (rest from reference TRBV19 and TRBJ2-2): DGGITQSPKYLFRKEGQNVTLSCEQNLNHDAMYWYRQDPGQGLRLIYYSQIVNDFQKGDIAEGYSVSREKKESFPLTVTSAQKNPTAFYLCASSMASNVPGELFFGEGSRLTVL.

This chain connects TRBV19 to TRBJ1-1; TRBD1 matches at 7 bases. V shed 3 bases, J shed 1 base, and the junction held 2 bases outside the gene matches. This CDR3 region has 14 residues. Germline CDR1 and CDR2: LNHDA and SQIVND (reference sequence). In DNA, the CDR3 is TGTGCCAGTAGTATTAGGGACAGGAACACTGAAGCTTTCTTT. Translation gives CASSIRDRNTEAFF.

The chain recombines TRBV7-9 with TRBJ2-3; D is undetermined. The CDR3 has 17 amino acids. V gave up 1 base and J gave up 2 bases, with 16 bases separating them. Germline V gene data show CDR1 as SEHNR and CDR2 as FQNEAQ (reference sequence). CDR3 coding DNA: TGTGCCAGCAGCTTAGTTTGGAGCATAAGCCTCACAGATACGCAGTATTTT. It translates to CASSLVWSISLTDTQYF.

The genes are TRBV4-3 and TRBJ1-1; D remains unclear. Germline CDR1 LGHNA, CDR2 YSLEER. The CDR3 is 15 amino acids. V dropped 0 bases and J dropped 3 bases, with 11 bases sitting between them. The CDR3, as DNA: TGCGCCAGCAGCCAAGACGACGGGATAGACACTGAAGCTTTCTTT. It encodes CASSQDDGIDTEAFF.

This chain connects TRBV4-3 to TRBJ1-2, with D uncertain. This CDR3 has 15 residues. CDR1 LGHNA and CDR2 YSLEER come from the germline V gene. Trimming took 0 bases from V and 1 from J, leaving 9 bases between them. DNA of the CDR3: TGCGCCAGCAGCCAAGAGAGGTATAATAACTATGGCTACACCTTC. It encodes CASSQERYNNYGYTF.

CDR3 sequence reads: CSVEGAVTKNIQYF. For the CDR3, the DNA is TGCAGCGTTGAGGGTGCCGTGACCAAAAACATTCAGTACTTC. The genes are TRBV29-1 and TRBJ2-4; D ambiguous. This CDR3 comprises 14 residues. From germline, CDR1 is SQVTM and CDR2 ANQGSEA. V gave up 3 bases and J gave up 2 bases, with 11 bases separating them.

V gene TRBV7-2 combines with J gene TRBJ1-4; D unclear. CDR3 length: 13 amino acids. Looked up from germline, CDR1 is SGHTA and CDR2 is FQGNSA. Trimming removed 1 base from V and 8 bases from J, with 8 bases in between. The CDR3: CASSLEPGEKLFF. DNA of the CDR3: TGTGCCAGCAGCTTAGAGCCCGGGGAAAAACTGTTTTTT.

The chain links TRBV5-8 to TRBJ1-2; the D gene is possibly TRBD1 (5 bases). Trimming removed 1 base at V and 0 bases at J, with 13 bases between. Germline CDR1 is SGHTS and CDR2 is YDEGEE. The CDR3 consists of 16 residues. CDR3 residues: CASSLTGQRTNYGYTF. The CDR3 bases are TGTGCCAGCAGCTTGACTGGACAACGCACTAACTATGGCTACACCTTC.

The V and J genes are TRBV19 and TRBJ1-5, with D unresolved. The CDR3 spans 14 residues. Germline V gene sequence: CDR1 LNHDA, CDR2 SQIVND (reference sequence). V lost 8 bases and J lost 5, with 16 bases in between. The CDR3: CASAGTVIDQPQHF. In nucleotides, the CDR3 is TGTGCCAGTGCAGGAACCGTTATAGATCAGCCCCAGCATTTT.

The CDR3 here is CASNNTGRTMIQYF. The CDR3 coding sequence is TGTGCCAGCAACAATACGGGACGGACAATGATTCAGTACTTC. The genes are TRBV6-5 and TRBJ2-4, with D perhaps given as TRBD1 or TRBD2 (5 bases each). Germline V CDR1 and CDR2: MNHEY, SVGAGI. V shed 7 bases and J shed 10 bases, with 20 bases lying between them. The CDR3 contains 14 residues.

The rearrangement joins TRBV6-5 to TRBJ2-5; a weak D match, TRBD2 (6 bases). Trimming removed 6 bases at V and 5 bases at J, with 16 bases between. Germline lookup yields CDR1 MNHEY and CDR2 SVGAGI. The CDR3 is 14 residues long. DNA for the CDR3: TGTGCCAGCAGGAAAGGGACTCAGGGCGAGACCCAGTACTTC. This sequence encodes CASRKGTQGETQYF.

A note on this clone: The same CDR3 can be traced to other DNA sequences in this sample. This chain uses TRBV6-1 with TRBJ2-1, with 13 nucleotides matching TRBD2. This CDR3 is 18 amino acids long. The V gene end was trimmed by 2 bases and the J gene end by 7 bases; junction bases not matched to a gene: 11. Per the germline V gene, CDR1 is MNHNS and CDR2 is SASEGT. CDR3 in DNA: TGTGCCAGCAGTGAACCTGGGACTAGCGGGGATCGATGGAATGAGCAGTTCTTC. Translated, it gives CASSEPGTSGDRWNEQFF.

This chain's CDR3 is CASSETTGKNIQYF. The CDR3 DNA is TGCGCCAGCAGTGAAACGACAGGGAAAAACATTCAGTACTTC. The chain uses TRBV10-1 and TRBJ2-4, with 7 bases lining up with TRBD1. The V gene end was trimmed by 3 bases and the J gene end by 4 bases; junction bases not matched to a gene: 3. Germline assignment: CDR1 WNHNN and CDR2 SYGVQD (reference sequence). There are 14 residues in the CDR3.

The CDR3 nucleotides are TGCGCCAGCAGCCCGTCAGGACGCTCGAACACTGAAGCTTTCTTT. Amino acids: CASSPSGRSNTEAFF. The genes are TRBV5-1 and TRBJ1-1; D not certain. Trimming stripped 4 bases from V and 1 base from J, with 14 bases between. Germline CDR1 reads SGHRS; CDR2 reads YFSETQ. The CDR3 is 15 residues long.

V and J are TRBV27 and TRBJ2-5, with D possibly matching TRBD1 (5 bases). Germline lookup yields CDR1 MNHEY and CDR2 SMNVEV (reference sequence). Trimming removed 7 bases at V and 7 bases at J, with 22 bases between. The CDR3 is 15 amino acids. In DNA, the CDR3 is TGTGCCAGCATATCGTGGTCTACAGGCCTAAGGACCCAGTACTTC. Its protein is CASISWSTGLRTQYF.

The gene calls are TRBV27 and TRBJ2-7, with D perhaps being TRBD1 or TRBD2 (6 bases each). The V gene lost 3 bases and the J gene lost 9 bases, with 24 bases spanning the gap. The CDR3 is 16 amino acids. Germline V CDR1 and CDR2: MNHEY, SMNVEV (reference sequence). Written as DNA, the CDR3 is TGTGCCAGCAGTTTCATTGGAGGGGTGGGACACTATATGCAGTACTTC. It encodes CASSFIGGVGHYMQYF.

In its sample, this clone was seen a few times. J is TRBJ1-2 and V is TRBV4-2; D gene unclear. The CDR3 runs 16 residues. The germline V gene has CDR1 LGHNA and CDR2 YNFKEQ. V was cut by 2 bases and J by 7 bases, with 20 bases left in between. Here the CDR3 reads CASSQNRRQERGGYTF. CDR3 coding DNA: TGTGCCAGCAGCCAAAACCGAAGGCAGGAAAGAGGTGGCTACACCTTC.

The chain combines TRBV27 with TRBJ2-7, with D maybe TRBD2 (6 bases). From germline, CDR1 is MNHEY and CDR2 SMNVEV (reference sequence). V was clipped by 3 bases and J by 0 bases, with 24 bases between them. The CDR3 loop spans 19 amino acids. The CDR3 DNA follows: TGTGCCAGCAGTTTTCAAGTCGACCGGGGGAGATACATCTCCTACGAGCAGTACTTC. It translates to CASSFQVDRGRYISYEQYF.

This clone turned up a few times. The gene calls are TRBV11-1 and TRBJ1-2; possible D gene TRBD1, 6 bases. CDR1 is SGHAT and CDR2 is FQDESV in the germline V gene (reference sequence). Trimming removed 5 bases from V and 5 bases from J, with 18 bases in between. The CDR3 contains 15 residues. The CDR3 DNA sequence: TGTGCCAGCAGCCCCTCCCCGACGGACAGATATGGCTACACCTTC. As protein: CASSPSPTDRYGYTF.

The rearrangement links TRBV4-1 to TRBJ1-1, with 9 bases aligning to TRBD1. Losses at the gene ends were 4 bases for V and 13 bases for J; bases not matched to a gene: 16. CDR3 length equals 15 residues. CDR1 and CDR2 (germline): MGHRA, YSYEKL. The CDR3 spells CASSRSTGGFTSGFF. DNA of the CDR3: TGCGCCAGCAGCCGATCCACAGGGGGCTTCACAAGTGGTTTCTTT.

This sequence joins TRBV12-3 or TRBV12-4 and TRBJ1-2, with D tentatively TRBD1 (5 bases). This CDR3 spans 11 amino acids. V lost 6 bases, J lost 5 bases, and 7 bases lay in between. The CDR3 loop reads CASSRGYGYTF. DNA of the CDR3: TGTGCCAGCAGCCGGGGGTATGGCTACACCTTC.

V usage is TRBV7-3 and J usage is TRBJ2-7, with TRBD1 matching over 8 bases. Trimming cost V 1 base and J 6 bases; bases outside gene matches: 2. Germline CDR1 SGHTA, CDR2 FQGTGA. This CDR3 has 13 residues. CDR3 DNA sequence: TGTGCCAGCAGCTTAAGACAGGGGAGCGAGCAGTACTTC. Translating gives CASSLRQGSEQYF.

This chain connects TRBV11-2 to TRBJ1-1, with 7 bases fitting TRBD1. Trimming took 4 bases from V and 4 from J; bases not matched to a gene: 6. Germline assignment: CDR1 SGHAT and CDR2 FQNNGV. The CDR3 loop spans 14 amino acids. The CDR3 protein is CASSSAGGTTEAFF. CDR3 DNA sequence: TGTGCCAGCAGCTCGGCAGGGGGGACCACTGAAGCTTTCTTT. Full variable domain (missing parts from reference TRBV11-2 and TRBJ1-1): EAGVAQSPRYKIIEKRQSVAFWCNPISGHATLYWYQQILGQGPKLLIQFQNNGVVDDSQLPKDRFSAERLKGVDSTLKIQPAKLEDSAVYLCASSSAGGTTEAFFGQGTRLTVV.

This clone has a handful of counts. The chain uses TRBV12-3 or TRBV12-4 and TRBJ2-1; 9 bases are shared with TRBD1. CDR3 length: 13 residues. V shed 9 bases, J shed 8 bases, and the junction held 8 bases outside the gene matches. The CDR3 sequence is CASGTGRVHEQFF. CDR3 DNA sequence: TGTGCCAGTGGGACAGGGAGAGTCCATGAGCAGTTCTTC.

The table lists this clone with a count of one. The V and J genes are TRBV5-1 and TRBJ2-2; 8 bases align to TRBD1. V was pared by 4 bases and J by 1 base, with 3 bases of the junction left unmatched. This CDR3 is built from 15 residues. CDR1 and CDR2 (germline): SGHRS, YFSETQ. CDR3 DNA: TGCGCCAGCAGCCAAACAGGGGGGAACACCGGGGAGCTGTTTTTT. This codes for CASSQTGGNTGELFF.

The V and J genes are TRBV2 and TRBJ1-2, with D perhaps TRBD1 (6 bases). Germline assignment: CDR1 SNHLY and CDR2 FYNNEI. This CDR3 comprises 13 residues. Deletions cut 3 bases from V and 7 bases from J, with 12 bases between. CDR3 in DNA: TGTGCCAGCAGTGAGGGCAGGGGCACTGGCTACACCTTC. Translated: CASSEGRGTGYTF.